This TCR beta chain was found in a study of shared clonotypes between healthy human individuals. The germline V gene encodes CDR1 LNHDA and CDR2 SQIVND (reference sequence). Trimming removed 1 base at V and 8 bases at J, with 17 bases between. This CDR3 contains 15 residues. The study enrolled healthy HIV-negative adults without recent acute infections or vaccinations as donors. As handled by the study authors: From ImmunoSEQ came sequences covering only the junction and carrying no quality scores, so filtering differed. The repertoire was sequenced with immunoSEQ multiplex PCR; TCRdb's copy has only in-frame clones and lacks some. Clonal size and the V and J genes are those of that table, whereas D and trimming came from the DNA. The data show some 2,500,000 clones, about 90% seen once.

The receptor was isolated from a man younger than 30 in good health. Some clones in this sample may be carry-over from other donors' samples. Source material: naive CD4+ T cells from PBMCs. Noted subset: CD45RA+ positively selected. The rearrangement links TRBV19 to TRBJ1-2; D is unresolved. CDR3 sequence reads: CASSIGHVFPRGYTF. In DNA, the CDR3 is TGTGCCAGTAGTATAGGTCATGTTTTCCCGAGGGGCTACACCTTC.